These 13 T cell receptor beta chains were all obtained from the same sample, sequenced in a study of Tregs in tolerant kidney transplant recipients. Recipients received nonmyeloablative bone marrow transplants from related graft donors, with transient mixed chimerism. Sequenced by immunoSEQ multiplex PCR; TCRdb stores in-frame clones only, minus some. Found here are about 64,000 clones, around 87% of them singletons; the top ten hold 3.8%. Sequenced material: CD4+ T cells from blood (PBMCs), taken 6 months after the transplant. These receptors were taken from a human patient who received a combined kidney and bone marrow transplant. Some T cells may be supplied by the graft donor.

The chain recombines TRBV19 with TRBJ1-3; TRBD1 aligns across 7 bases. V was clipped by 10 bases and J by 1 base; unmatched bases: 7. The CDR3 runs to 14 residues. The germline V gene has CDR1 LNHDA and CDR2 SQIVND (reference sequence). The CDR3 DNA is TGTGCCACCAGACAGGGCCTTTCTGGAAACACCATATATTTT. This sequence encodes CATRQGLSGNTIYF.

The chain employs TRBV19 and TRBJ2-4, with 7 bases fitting TRBD1. Germline V gene data show CDR1 as LNHDA and CDR2 as SQIVND (reference sequence). V dropped 9 bases and J dropped 0; count of bases not matched to a gene: 14. This CDR3 is 17 amino acids long. The CDR3 coding sequence is TGTGCCAGCCAAACCACAGGGGCCTGGGTAGCCAAAAACATTCAGTACTTC. Translation: CASQTTGAWVAKNIQYF.

This rearrangement joins TRBV11-1 to TRBJ2-1; D might be TRBD1 (6 bases). Germline CDR1 and CDR2: SGHAT and FQDESV (reference sequence). This CDR3 has 12 residues. Trimming shortened V by 11 bases and J by 4 bases, and 12 bases separated the two germline ends. CDR3 amino acids: CAGRDKYNEQFF. CDR3 nucleotide sequence: TGTGCCGGACGGGACAAATACAATGAGCAGTTCTTC.

V and J are TRBV7-9 and TRBJ2-3; 9 nucleotides match TRBD2. This CDR3 is built from 17 residues. Trimming took 5 bases from V and 4 from J; bases not matched to a gene: 13. Germline CDR1 and CDR2: SEHNR and FQNEAQ (reference sequence). CDR3 in DNA: TGTGCCAGCAGCCTTGGGGTAGCGGGAGAACTAGCAGATACGCAGTATTTT. Residues: CASSLGVAGELADTQYF.

The rearrangement links TRBV28 to TRBJ2-5; 8 nucleotides align to TRBD1. Losses at the gene ends were 3 bases for V and 2 bases for J; bases not matched to a gene: 2. Germline CDR1 is MDHEN and CDR2 is SYDVKM. The length of the CDR3 is 14 residues. The CDR3 coding sequence is TGTGCCAGCAGTTTCGGGGACAGGCAAGAGACCCAGTACTTC. As protein: CASSFGDRQETQYF.

The V call is TRBV7-3, the J call TRBJ2-1, with a tentative D call TRBD2 (5 bases). V lost 4 bases, J lost 4 bases, and 17 bases lay in between. Germline V CDR1 and CDR2: SGHTA, FQGTGA. This CDR3 has 16 residues. The CDR3 spells CASSSPGERAYNEQFF. Here the CDR3 DNA reads TGTGCCAGCAGCTCCCCCGGAGAGAGGGCTTACAATGAGCAGTTCTTC.

The V and J genes are TRBV19 and TRBJ1-1; tentative D call: TRBD1 (6 bases). Germline CDR1 reads LNHDA; CDR2 reads SQIVND (reference sequence). CDR3 length equals 14 residues. The V end lost 7 bases, the J end lost 3 bases, and 15 bases lay between the germline ends. The DNA of the CDR3 is TGTGCCAGTACAGGCAGGGGCCGGGACACTGAAGCTTTCTTT. It yields the protein CASTGRGRDTEAFF.

This chain links TRBV7-9 with TRBJ2-2; 10 nucleotides agree with TRBD2. This CDR3 comprises 15 residues. From germline, CDR1 is SEHNR and CDR2 FQNEAQ (reference sequence). The V gene end was trimmed by 5 bases and the J gene end by 5 bases; junction bases not matched to a gene: 5. The CDR3: CASSHRTSGTGELFF. The CDR3 DNA reads TGTGCCAGCAGCCACAGGACTAGCGGTACCGGGGAGCTGTTTTTT.

This chain connects TRBV7-9 to TRBJ2-2, with D maybe TRBD2 (6 bases). Germline-derived CDR1 and CDR2 are SEHNR and FQNEAQ (reference sequence). The CDR3 is 15 amino acids. V was clipped by 4 bases and J by 1 base, with 10 bases between them. In nucleotides, the CDR3 is TGTGCCAGCAGCTCTCGGGAGATGAACACCGGGGAGCTGTTTTTT. This gives the protein CASSSREMNTGELFF.

The rearrangement uses TRBV9 and TRBJ2-7; the match to TRBD1 covers 11 bases. This CDR3 has 14 residues. Germline V gene data show CDR1 as SGDLS and CDR2 as YYNGEE. The J segment lost 4 bases and the V segment lost 3 bases, leaving 3 bases of the junction unmatched. The CDR3 loop is CASSGGTGGYEQYF. The CDR3 DNA follows: TGTGCCAGCAGCGGCGGGACAGGGGGTTACGAGCAGTACTTC.

The chain couples TRBV7-9 to TRBJ2-3; 14 bases line up with TRBD2. The CDR3 totals 17 residues. Unmatched junction bases numbered 4, after V lost 3 bases and J lost 2 bases. In germline, CDR1 is SEHNR, CDR2 FQNEAQ (reference sequence). The CDR3 bases are TGTGCCAGCAGCTTTACGACTAGCGGGAGGGCCACAGATACGCAGTATTTT. This gives the protein CASSFTTSGRATDTQYF.

The chain combines TRBV5-5 with TRBJ2-1; 13 bases align to TRBD2. The CDR3 loop spans 15 amino acids. CDR1 is SGHKS and CDR2 is YYEKEE in the germline V gene (reference sequence). J lost 9 bases, V lost 2 bases, and 5 bases had no gene match. As DNA, the CDR3 is TGTGCCAGCAGCTTAGGACTAGCGGGAGTACGTGAGCAGTTCTTC. It specifies CASSLGLAGVREQFF.

The J gene is TRBJ2-5, the V gene TRBV29-1; 14 bases map to TRBD2. Germline CDR1 and CDR2: SQVTM and ANQGSEA. The junction had 11 bases not matched to a gene; V was cut back by 7 bases and J by 4 bases. CDR3 length: 16 residues. CDR3 nucleotide sequence: TGCAGCGCTTGGACTAGCGGGAGGCCCGGGGGAGAGACCCAGTACTTC. Residues: CSAWTSGRPGGETQYF.